The sequence of this T cell receptor (beta chain) was determined in a study of CD8 T cells in ankylosing spondylitis. TCRdb used MiXCR to reprocess the 5' RACE reads, holding one entry per CDR3 protein. The sample has about 440,000 distinct CDR3 sequences; more than 15% are singletons. CDR3 length: 14 residues. J lost 3 bases, V lost 2 bases, and 4 bases had no gene match. Germline V CDR1 and CDR2: GTSNPN, SVGIG (reference sequence). Findings and caveats of the study: Ankylosing spondylitis blood seemed to carry a telltale TCR beta motif made of eight or nine highly homologous variants.

This clonotype has just a few counts. Its antigen remains unknown. The chain uses TRBV30 and TRBJ1-2; TRBD1 matches 9 bases. The sequenced material came from blood, either unsorted or a sorted T cell fraction (not recorded which). The sequence was obtained from a male donor with ankylosing spondylitis. This CDR3 is CAWSTQGADYGYTF. The CDR3 DNA follows: TGTGCCTGGAGTACACAGGGGGCGGACTATGGCTACACCTTC. The variable domain in full, completed from reference TRBV30 and TRBJ1-2, reads SQTIHQWPATLVQPVGSPLSLECTVEGTSNPNLYWYRQAAGRGLQLLFYSVGIGQISSEVPQNLSASRPQDRQFILSSKKLLLSDSGFYLCAWSTQGADYGYTFGSGTRLTVV.